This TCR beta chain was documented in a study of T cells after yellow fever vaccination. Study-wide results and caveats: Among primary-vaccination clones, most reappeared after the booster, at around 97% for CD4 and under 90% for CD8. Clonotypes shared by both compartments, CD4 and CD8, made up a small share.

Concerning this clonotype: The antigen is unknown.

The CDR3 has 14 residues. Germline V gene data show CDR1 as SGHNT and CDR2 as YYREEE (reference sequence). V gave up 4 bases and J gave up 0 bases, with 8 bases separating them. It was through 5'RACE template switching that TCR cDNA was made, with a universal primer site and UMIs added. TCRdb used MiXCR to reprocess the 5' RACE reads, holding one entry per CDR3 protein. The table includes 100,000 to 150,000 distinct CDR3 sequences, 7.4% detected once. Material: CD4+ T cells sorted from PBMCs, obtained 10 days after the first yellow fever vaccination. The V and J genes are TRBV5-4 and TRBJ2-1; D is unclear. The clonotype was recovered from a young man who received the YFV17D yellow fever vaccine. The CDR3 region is CASSGWGSYNEQFF. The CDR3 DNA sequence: TGTGCCAGCAGCGGGTGGGGCTCCTACAATGAGCAGTTCTTC.